This entry lists 26 T cell receptor beta chains sequenced from one sample in a study of T cell responses to AZD1222 COVID-19 vaccine. Assay: immunoSEQ multiplex PCR; the TCRdb copy retains only in-frame clones and omits some. The sample has 150,000 to 200,000 clones; more than 80% are singletons. The sample consisted of peripheral blood, taken 28 days after the second dose of the MenACWY control vaccine. The origin of the receptors is an adult who received the MenACWY meningococcal vaccine as a control.

V gene TRBV6-5 combines with J gene TRBJ2-7, with TRBD2 matching 8 bases. The CDR3 is 16 amino acids. V lost 2 bases to trimming and J lost 3 bases; unmatched junction nucleotides: 9. CDR1 is MNHEY and CDR2 is SVGAGI in the germline V gene. The CDR3 DNA follows: TGTGCCAGCAGTTACACCTTTAGCGGGACCCACTACGAGCAGTACTTC. It is translated as CASSYTFSGTHYEQYF.

V usage is TRBV11-3 and J usage is TRBJ1-2; D is possibly TRBD1 (6 bases). The CDR3 is 16 amino acids. Germline V CDR1 and CDR2: SGHNT, YENEEA. Trimming took 0 bases from V and 4 from J, leaving 15 bases between them. CDR3 in amino acids: CASSLEGRGGSYGYTF. CDR3 in DNA: TGTGCCAGCAGCTTAGAAGGTCGGGGGGGCAGCTATGGCTACACCTTC.

This chain connects TRBV14 to TRBJ2-1; D perhaps matches TRBD1 (5 bases). Germline V gene data show CDR1 as SGHDN and CDR2 as FVKESK. V was trimmed by 3 bases and J by 6 bases, leaving 12 bases between them. The CDR3 contains 14 residues. The CDR3 DNA sequence: TGTGCCAGCAGCCATCAGGGTATAGGCAATGAGCAGTTCTTC. This sequence encodes CASSHQGIGNEQFF.

V and J are TRBV3-1 (or the pseudogene TRBV3-2) and TRBJ1-1; D is uncertain. Germline V gene sequence: CDR1 LGHDT, CDR2 YNNKEL (reference sequence). CDR3 length: 14 amino acids. V lost 0 bases and J 0 bases, leaving 5 bases between the germline ends. As DNA, the CDR3 is TGTGCCAGCAGCCAAGATCTTGTGAACACTGAAGCTTTCTTT. Protein: CASSQDLVNTEAFF.

The chain employs TRBV11-3 and TRBJ2-7; possible D gene TRBD1, 6 bases. Germline CDR1 and CDR2: SGHNT and YENEEA. The CDR3 extends over 16 amino acids. The V end was cut by 8 bases, the J end by 6 bases, with 26 bases between. This chain's CDR3 is CASCPQGQGTSGEQYF. The CDR3 DNA reads TGTGCCAGCTGCCCGCAGGGGCAGGGGACCTCCGGCGAGCAGTACTTC.

The chain employs TRBV21-1 and TRBJ1-5. TRBV21-1 counts as a pseudogene. CDR3 length: 18 residues. The chain's CDR3 is CASSKGSTGIYSNQPQHF. The CDR3 DNA follows: TGTGCCAGCAGCAAAGGGAGCACGGGGATCTATAGCAATCAGCCCCAGCATTTT.

The chain has TRBV27 and TRBJ2-6; 9 bases map to TRBD1. V was pared by 6 bases and J by 2 bases, with 8 bases of the junction left unmatched. Per the germline V gene, CDR1 is MNHEY and CDR2 is SMNVEV (reference sequence). This CDR3 is built from 17 residues. CDR3 nucleotide sequence: TGTGCCAGCAGCCAGACAGGGGGAGTCGCTGGGGCCAACGTCCTGACTTTC. Translation gives CASSQTGGVAGANVLTF. Combining the CDR3 with reference TRBV27 and TRBJ2-6 gives the whole variable domain EAQVTQNPRYLITVTGKKLTVTCSQNMNHEYMSWYRQDPGLGLRQIYYSMNVEVTDKGDVPEGYKVSRKEKRNFPLILESPSPNQTSLYFCASSQTGGVAGANVLTFGAGSRLTVL.

The chain employs TRBV7-2 and TRBJ1-1; D might be TRBD1 (5 bases). This CDR3 has 15 amino acids. Between the trimmed V and J ends, which lost 3 bases and 5 bases, there was a span of 16 bases. Germline values: CDR1 SGHTA, CDR2 FQGNSA. As DNA, the CDR3 is TGTGCCAGCAGCTTCGGGTCCGGGGCGACTACTGAAGCTTTCTTT. The encoded protein is CASSFGSGATTEAFF.

This clone has just one count. The V call is TRBV6-2 or TRBV6-3, the J call TRBJ2-2; D tentatively reads TRBD1 or TRBD2 (6 bases each). The CDR3 consists of 15 residues. The V gene lost 2 bases and the J gene lost 6 bases, with 13 bases spanning the gap. Germline loops: CDR1 MNHEY, CDR2 SVGEGT. Here the CDR3 DNA reads TGTGCCAGCAGTTACCTCGGGGGCGAAGCCGGGGAGCTGTTTTTT. This gives the protein CASSYLGGEAGELFF.

This chain joins TRBV28 and TRBJ1-5; 9 bases align to TRBD1. The CDR3 sequence is 14 residues long. V shed 5 bases, J shed 4 bases, and the junction held 3 bases outside the gene matches. The germline V gene encodes CDR1 MDHEN and CDR2 SYDVKM. CDR3 sequence (DNA): TGTGCCAGCAGTCCCGGGACAGGGAATCAGCCCCAGCATTTT. Translating it yields CASSPGTGNQPQHF.

The gene calls are TRBV5-4 and TRBJ1-2; D possibly corresponds to TRBD1 (5 bases). V was trimmed by 0 bases and J by 4 bases, leaving 13 bases between them. In germline, CDR1 is SGHNT, CDR2 YYREEE (reference sequence). CDR3 size: 15 residues. The DNA of the CDR3 is TGTGCCAGCAGCTTGGAGAGGGGCGGGATCTATGGCTACACCTTC. Translating it yields CASSLERGGIYGYTF.

The chain carries TRBV5-1 and TRBJ1-4, with TRBD1 as a possible D gene (5 bases). V was trimmed by 0 bases and J by 7 bases, leaving 16 bases between them. The CDR3 is 16 amino acids. The germline V gene encodes CDR1 SGHRS and CDR2 YFSETQ. The CDR3 DNA follows: TGCGCCAGCAGCTTGGCCATGGGGACCGTTCGTGAAAAACTGTTTTTT. Protein sequence: CASSLAMGTVREKLFF.

The CDR3 DNA reads as TGTGCCAGCAGTCCTAGGGCCTCCAGGGTGAGGGGGGGCTACTATGGCTACACCTTC. As protein: CASSPRASRVRGGYYGYTF. This chain uses TRBV28 with TRBJ1-2, with D perhaps TRBD1 (6 bases). V lost 5 bases to trimming and J lost 3 bases, with 28 bases between them. CDR3 length equals 19 residues. Germline V gene lookup returns CDR1 MDHEN and CDR2 SYDVKM.

The J gene is TRBJ1-4, the V gene TRBV29-1; D gene uncertain. The CDR3 spans 13 residues. V shed 4 bases and J shed 5 bases, with 11 bases lying between them. CDR1 SQVTM and CDR2 ANQGSEA come from the germline V gene. The CDR3 region has the DNA TGCAGCGTTGCAGCAGGCCCAAATGAAAAACTGTTTTTT. It translates to CSVAAGPNEKLFF.

The chain uses TRBV29-1 and TRBJ1-1; D not certain. Germline V gives CDR1 SQVTM, CDR2 ANQGSEA. The CDR3 consists of 11 residues. Trimming left V 5 bases short and J 1 base short, with 5 bases between. The chain's CDR3 is CSVKQNTEAFF. The CDR3 DNA reads TGCAGCGTTAAGCAGAACACTGAAGCTTTCTTT. Drawing the rest from reference TRBV29-1 and TRBJ1-1, the complete variable domain is SAVISQKPSRDICQRGTSLTIQCQVDSQVTMMFWYRQQPGQSLTLIATANQGSEATYESGFVIDKFPISRPNLTFSTLTVSNMSPEDSSIYLCSVKQNTEAFFGQGTRLTVV.

The table lists this clone with a few counts. The chain couples TRBV3-1 (or the pseudogene TRBV3-2) to TRBJ2-7; D might be TRBD2 (5 bases). Germline CDR1 is LGHDT and CDR2 is YNNKEL (reference sequence). Trimming took 1 base from V and 1 from J, leaving 11 bases between them. The CDR3 consists of 15 residues. CDR3 in DNA: TGTGCCAGCAGCCAAGCCCCCGGGATTTCCTACGAGCAGTACTTC. Translated: CASSQAPGISYEQYF.

The gene calls are TRBV19 and TRBJ1-2; tentatively, D is TRBD1 (5 bases). Germline V gene data show CDR1 as LNHDA and CDR2 as SQIVND (reference sequence). The CDR3 extends over 14 amino acids. V lost 2 bases and J 3 bases, leaving 10 bases between the germline ends. The CDR3 coding sequence is TGTGCCAGTAGTATATTCGACAGATACTATGGCTACACCTTC. Translated, it gives CASSIFDRYYGYTF.

This clone was recorded only once. This chain uses TRBV19 with TRBJ1-1; 7 positions agree with TRBD1. V gave up 6 bases and J gave up 0 bases; unmatched junction bases: 10. The CDR3 sequence is 16 residues long. Germline V gives CDR1 LNHDA, CDR2 SQIVND (reference sequence). The CDR3 spells CASSPMTGNMNTEAFF. DNA of the CDR3: TGTGCCAGTAGCCCTATGACAGGGAACATGAACACTGAAGCTTTCTTT.

The chain recombines TRBV3-1 (or the pseudogene TRBV3-2) with TRBJ2-1; D ambiguous. This CDR3 is 15 amino acids long. CDR1 and CDR2 (germline): LGHDT, YNNKEL (reference sequence). V was shortened by 0 bases and J by 0 bases, with 6 bases between the two germline ends. CDR3 sequence (DNA): TGTGCCAGCAGCCAAGATCGTGACTCCTACAATGAGCAGTTCTTC. This sequence encodes CASSQDRDSYNEQFF.

The V call is TRBV19, the J call TRBJ1-2, with unresolved D. The CDR3 sequence is 12 residues long. Trimming took 0 bases from V and 8 from J, leaving 7 bases between them. The germline CDR1 and CDR2 sequences are LNHDA and SQIVND (reference sequence). DNA for the CDR3: TGTGCCAGTAGTATAGAAGGTCGGGGCTACACCTTC. Translating gives CASSIEGRGYTF.

The rearrangement uses TRBV5-1 and TRBJ1-5, with TRBD1 matching over 9 bases. The CDR3 is 15 amino acids. The junction had 5 bases not matched to a gene; V was cut back by 0 bases and J by 7 bases. Germline-derived CDR1 and CDR2 are SGHRS and YFSETQ. The CDR3 DNA sequence: TGCGCCAGCAGCTTGGATGGGACAGGGTACCAGCCCCAGCATTTT. Translating gives CASSLDGTGYQPQHF.

The V call is TRBV29-1, the J call TRBJ1-6; TRBD1 is a possible D gene (6 bases). Germline lookup yields CDR1 SQVTM and CDR2 ANQGSEA. The CDR3 consists of 13 residues. V was trimmed by 6 bases and J by 6 bases, leaving 12 bases between them. CDR3 bases: TGCAGCGTCGCCTGGGGGCCTAATTCACCCCTCCACTTT. Translating gives CSVAWGPNSPLHF. The full variable domain, in which reference TRBV29-1 and TRBJ1-6 provide the parts outside the CDR3, is SAVISQKPSRDICQRGTSLTIQCQVDSQVTMMFWYRQQPGQSLTLIATANQGSEATYESGFVIDKFPISRPNLTFSTLTVSNMSPEDSSIYLCSVAWGPNSPLHFGNGTRLTVT.

The V call is TRBV5-8, the J call TRBJ1-2; D ambiguous. The CDR3 sequence is 12 residues long. Germline CDR1 reads SGHTS; CDR2 reads YDEGEE. V was clipped by 4 bases and J by 4 bases, with 8 bases between them. CDR3 in amino acids: CASSPRSYGYTF. As DNA, the CDR3 is TGTGCCAGCAGCCCGAGAAGCTATGGCTACACCTTC.

This chain links TRBV6-2 or TRBV6-3 with TRBJ2-1, with TRBD2 identical over 10 bases. V dropped 2 bases and J dropped 7; count of bases not matched to a gene: 2. The CDR3 covers 14 residues. Germline assignment: CDR1 MNHEY and CDR2 SVGEGT. The CDR3, as DNA: TGTGCCAGCAGTTACAAGCGGGAGGGAAATGAGCAGTTCTTC. Its translation: CASSYKREGNEQFF.

The rearrangement uses TRBV10-2 and TRBJ2-1; 10 nucleotides agree with TRBD2. V shed 3 bases and J 5 bases; nucleotides not matched to a gene: 4. The CDR3 loop spans 15 amino acids. CDR1 is WSHSY and CDR2 is SAAADI in the germline V gene. CDR3 protein: CASSDSLAGDNEQFF. CDR3 sequence (DNA): TGCGCCAGCAGTGATTCCCTAGCGGGGGACAATGAGCAGTTCTTC.

This clone was observed a few times. The rearrangement joins TRBV7-9 to TRBJ2-5, with 14 bases that match TRBD2. The CDR3 consists of 15 residues. Germline CDR1 SEHNR, CDR2 FQNEAQ (reference sequence). The trim removed 4 bases at V and 4 bases at J, leaving 2 bases unmatched. CDR3 loop: CASSSGLAGVETQYF. The CDR3 DNA reads as TGTGCCAGCAGCTCGGGACTAGCGGGAGTAGAGACCCAGTACTTC.